The next 6 T cell receptor beta chains were all read from a single sample in a study of blood T cell repertoires in COVID-19. Clones were sequenced by immunoSEQ multiplex PCR, and TCRdb holds only the in-frame ones, with some missing. Of over 35,000 clones in the sample, around 80% were seen once. Sequenced: peripheral blood. The origin of the receptors is a man aged 55 to 70 with acute or convalescent COVID-19.

Here the CDR3 reads CASTLGAGHNEQFF. In DNA form, the CDR3 reads TGTGCCAGCACCCTGGGGGCTGGCCACAATGAGCAGTTCTTC. The chain employs TRBV7-9 and TRBJ2-1; D might be TRBD1 (6 bases). Germline V gene lookup returns CDR1 SEHNR and CDR2 FQNEAQ (reference sequence). V gave up 7 bases and J gave up 5 bases, with 15 bases separating them. This CDR3 has 14 amino acids. Supplemented by reference TRBV7-9 and TRBJ2-1, the full variable domain reads DTGVSQNPRHKITKRGQNVTFRCDPISEHNRLYWYRQTLGQGPEFLTYFQNEAQLEKSRLLSDRFSAERPKGSFSTLEIQRTEQGDSAMYLCASTLGAGHNEQFFGPGTRLTVL.

The chain has TRBV10-1 and TRBJ2-1; TRBD2 matches 14 bases. This CDR3 is built from 15 residues. V gave up 9 bases and J gave up 7 bases; unmatched junction bases: 8. Germline V gives CDR1 WNHNN, CDR2 SYGVQD (reference sequence). The CDR3 DNA reads TGCGCCAGTTCACCGGGACTAGCGGGAGTGAATGAGCAGTTCTTC. Its protein product is CASSPGLAGVNEQFF.

CDR3 in amino acids: CASLLRYDGELFF. The CDR3 DNA is TGTGCCAGCCTCCTACGATACGACGGGGAGCTGTTTTTT. The V gene is TRBV11-3, the J gene TRBJ2-2; D uncertain. The V and J ends lost 8 bases and 7 bases respectively, with 14 bases between them. Germline V lookup: CDR1 SGHNT, CDR2 YENEEA. The CDR3 has 13 residues. Full variable domain (remainder filled in from reference TRBV11-3 and TRBJ2-2): EAGVVQSPRYKIIEKKQPVAFWCNPISGHNTLYWYLQNLGQGPELLIRYENEEAVDDSQLPKDRFSAERLKGVDSTLKIQPAELGDSAVYLCASLLRYDGELFFGEGSRLTVL.

The chain uses TRBV11-2 and TRBJ2-5; perhaps TRBD1 as D (5 bases). Trimming left V 5 bases short and J 8 bases short, with 12 bases between. The CDR3 extends over 12 amino acids. Germline assignment: CDR1 SGHAT and CDR2 FQNNGV. The CDR3 coding sequence is TGTGCCAGCAGCCTAAATAGGGGTACCCAGTACTTC. Translating gives CASSLNRGTQYF. Based on the CDR3 plus reference TRBV11-2 and TRBJ2-5, the full variable domain is EAGVAQSPRYKIIEKRQSVAFWCNPISGHATLYWYQQILGQGPKLLIQFQNNGVVDDSQLPKDRFSAERLKGVDSTLKIQPAKLEDSAVYLCASSLNRGTQYFGPGTRLLVL.

This rearrangement joins TRBV27 to TRBJ1-2; 8 nucleotides align to TRBD1. Germline V gene lookup returns CDR1 MNHEY and CDR2 SMNVEV (reference sequence). The CDR3 extends over 16 amino acids. With V trimmed by 4 bases and J by 8 bases, 15 bases remained unmatched. This chain's CDR3 is CASSSRTGTGTRGYTF. The CDR3 bases are TGTGCCAGCAGTTCACGAACCGGGACAGGAACTCGGGGCTACACCTTC.

The chain joins TRBV7-9 to TRBJ2-1, with D perhaps TRBD2 (6 bases). V shed 4 bases and J shed 2 bases, with 12 bases lying between them. The CDR3 covers 15 residues. Germline CDR1 and CDR2: SEHNR and FQNEAQ (reference sequence). CDR3 nucleotides: TGTGCCAGCAGCTCCTTAGCGGAACCCTACAATGAGCAGTTCTTC. It is translated as CASSSLAEPYNEQFF.